These T cell receptor beta chains were read from a single sample in a study of blood T cell repertoires in COVID-19. TCRdb's copy holds only in-frame clones and misses some; the assay was immunoSEQ multiplex PCR. The sample lists some 150,000 clones; 65% to 85% were seen once. Material for sequencing was PBMCs or T cells enriched from blood (not recorded which). The receptors were gathered from a woman in her forties or fifties who had been exposed to COVID-19. CDR3s include the opening cysteine and the closing phenylalanine or tryptophan. Fields, in order: D gene, V gene, J gene, clone size, CDR3 protein, CDR3 DNA. A D gene is named only where the DNA matches it firmly. Clone size is shown for a subset of rows, as once, few, many or a class of expanded clone.

TRBD2	TRBV4-1	TRBJ2-2	-	CASSQEGVAGAGELFF	TGCGCCAGCAGCCAAGAGGGGGTAGCGGGAGCCGGGGAGCTGTTTTTT
-	TRBV20-1	TRBJ1-1	-	CSASKQFMNTEAFF	TGCAGTGCTAGTAAACAGTTCATGAACACTGAAGCTTTCTTT
TRBD1	TRBV7-2	TRBJ1-2	-	CASSFPGQEPAKYGYTF	TGTGCCAGCAGCTTTCCGGGACAGGAACCCGCTAAGTATGGCTACACCTTC
-	TRBV25-1	TRBJ1-1	-	CASSEAGNTEAFF	TGTGCCAGCAGTGAGGCTGGGAACACTGAAGCTTTCTTT
TRBD2	TRBV9	TRBJ2-3	once	CASSVSIPGLAGGGTDTQYF	TGTGCCAGCAGCGTATCCATCCCGGGACTAGCGGGGGGGGGCACAGATACGCAGTATTTT
-	TRBV30	TRBJ2-7	-	CAWRVGSSSEAYEQYF	TGTGCCTGGAGGGTGGGGTCGTCTAGCGAAGCCTACGAGCAGTACTTC
-	TRBV4-3	TRBJ2-1	-	CASSQDQATGMSYNEQFF	TGCGCCAGCAGCCAAGATCAAGCCACAGGGATGTCCTACAATGAGCAGTTCTTC
-	TRBV4-1	TRBJ2-3	-	CASSQEGSGGITDTQYF	TGCGCCAGCAGCCAAGAAGGGTCGGGCGGGATCACAGATACGCAGTATTTT
-	TRBV19	TRBJ2-1	-	CASSTPPSYNEQFF	TGTGCCAGTAGTACTCCCCCGTCCTACAATGAGCAGTTCTTC
TRBD2	TRBV24-1	TRBJ2-1	-	CATSDLFREAPYNEQFF	TGTGCCACCAGTGATTTGTTCCGGGAGGCCCCCTACAATGAGCAGTTCTTC
-	TRBV7-9	TRBJ2-2	few	CASSLGFSGRTGELFF	TGTGCCAGCAGCTTAGGGTTTTCAGGCCGGACCGGGGAGCTGTTTTTT
TRBD2	TRBV4-3	TRBJ2-1	-	CASSQGTGLAEEQFF	TGCGCCAGCAGCCAGGGTACGGGACTAGCGGAGGAGCAGTTCTTC
TRBD1	TRBV6-5	TRBJ1-2	-	CASRADRGTGYGYTF	TGTGCCAGCAGGGCGGACAGGGGGACGGGGTATGGCTACACCTTC
-	TRBV29-1	TRBJ2-2	-	CSVSGISGTGELFF	TGCAGCGTTTCGGGGATTTCAGGCACCGGGGAGCTGTTTTTT
-	TRBV30	TRBJ2-3	-	CAWSVRSFDTQYF	TGTGCCTGGAGTGTACGGAGCTTTGATACGCAGTATTTT
-	TRBV19	TRBJ1-1	few	CASARGMNEAFF	TGTGCCAGCGCCCGGGGGATGAATGAAGCTTTCTTT
-	TRBV6-2/TRBV6-3	TRBJ1-6	-	CASSYIPQGPNSPLHF	TGTGCCAGCAGTTACATCCCGCAGGGTCCTAATTCACCCCTCCACTTT
-	TRBV9	TRBJ2-5	once	CASAARGLQETQYF	TGTGCCAGCGCCGCGCGGGGGCTTCAAGAGACCCAGTACTTC
-	TRBV9	TRBJ1-5	-	CASSERENQPQHF	TGTGCCAGCAGCGAGAGGGAGAATCAGCCCCAGCATTTT
TRBD1	TRBV19	TRBJ1-3	-	CASSITGTGGLGNTIYF	TGTGCCAGTAGTATAACCGGGACAGGGGGCCTTGGAAACACCATATATTTT
-	TRBV7-8	TRBJ1-5	-	CASSLGGYQPQHF	TGTGCCAGCAGCTTAGGAGGGTACCAGCCCCAGCATTTT
-	TRBV7-2	TRBJ1-5	-	CASSRDGYGPQHF	TGTGCCAGCAGCCGGGATGGCTACGGGCCCCAGCATTTT
TRBD1	TRBV5-1	TRBJ2-7	-	CASSLLSDRVDEQYF	TGCGCCAGCAGCCTCCTCTCCGACAGGGTTGACGAGCAGTACTTC
-	TRBV9	TRBJ2-7	once	CASSVVAGATYEQYF	TGTGCCAGCAGCGTAGTTGCGGGGGCGACCTACGAGCAGTACTTC
-	TRBV5-1	TRBJ1-1	-	CASSWGVSGTEAFF	TGCGCCAGCAGCTGGGGGGTCTCAGGCACTGAAGCTTTCTTT
-	TRBV29-1	TRBJ1-4	-	CSVREPSEKLFF	TGCAGCGTTAGGGAGCCTTCTGAAAAACTGTTTTTT
TRBD2	TRBV5-1	TRBJ2-2	-	CASSLAASGLITGELFF	TGCGCCAGCAGCTTGGCGGCTAGCGGTCTTATCACCGGGGAGCTGTTTTTT
-	TRBV5-5	TRBJ2-1	-	CASSLGGLDNEQFF	TGTGCCAGCAGCTTGGGGGGGCTAGACAATGAGCAGTTCTTC
-	TRBV5-4	TRBJ2-1	-	CASSSPGAGGNEQFF	TGTGCCAGCAGCTCCCCCGGGGCAGGGGGGAATGAGCAGTTCTTC
TRBD1	TRBV19	TRBJ1-6	-	CASSSPPGTGRQRSPLHF	TGTGCCAGTAGTAGCCCCCCGGGGACAGGGAGGCAAAGATCACCCCTCCACTTT
-	TRBV25-1	TRBJ1-2	-	CASSEVEDKHYGYTF	TGTGCCAGCAGTGAAGTAGAAGACAAGCACTATGGCTACACCTTC
-	TRBV3-1/TRBV3-2	TRBJ1-1	few	CASSQARQNTEAFF	TGTGCCAGCAGCCAAGCACGACAGAACACTGAAGCTTTCTTT
TRBD1	TRBV28	TRBJ1-1	-	CATLLGTGGTEAFF	TGTGCCACCCTTTTGGGGACAGGGGGAACTGAAGCTTTCTTT
-	TRBV24-1	TRBJ2-1	-	CATGVQGTNEQFF	TGTGCCACCGGGGTGCAGGGAACCAATGAGCAGTTCTTC
TRBD2	TRBV27	TRBJ2-1	-	CASSKWELAGNNEQFF	TGTGCCAGCAGTAAATGGGAACTAGCGGGGAACAATGAGCAGTTCTTC
-	TRBV9	TRBJ1-4	-	CASSVAPGRGEKLFF	TGTGCCAGCAGCGTAGCTCCCGGGCGCGGGGAAAAACTGTTTTTT
TRBD2	TRBV7-2	TRBJ2-7	-	CASSLFVLAGGLPYEQYF	TGTGCCAGCAGCTTATTTGTTCTAGCGGGGGGGCTACCCTACGAGCAGTACTTC
-	TRBV11-1	TRBJ1-6	-	CASSLIQGGNSPLHF	TGTGCCAGCAGCTTAATACAGGGTGGGAATTCACCCCTCCACTTT
TRBD1	TRBV19	TRBJ1-2	-	CASSIVARGLNGYTF	TGTGCCAGTAGTATAGTTGCGAGGGGGCTGAACGGCTACACCTTC
-	TRBV5-1	TRBJ2-1	-	CASSLASDPYNEQFF	TGCGCCAGCAGCTTGGCTAGCGATCCCTACAATGAGCAGTTCTTC
TRBD1	TRBV2	TRBJ2-5	-	CASGLGGTGVAKTQYF	TGTGCCAGTGGTTTAGGGGGGACAGGGGTTGCGAAGACCCAGTACTTC
TRBD2	TRBV4-1	TRBJ2-3	-	CASSPPGLAGQTDTQYF	TGCGCCAGCAGCCCCCCGGGACTAGCAGGGCAAACAGATACGCAGTATTTT
TRBD2	TRBV24-1	TRBJ2-1	-	CATSDHPKRGSYNEQFF	TGTGCCACCAGTGATCACCCCAAGCGGGGCTCCTACAATGAGCAGTTCTTC
TRBD1	TRBV10-3	TRBJ1-1	-	CAIRPGQGAEAFF	TGTGCCATCAGACCGGGACAGGGGGCTGAAGCTTTCTTT
TRBD1	TRBV19	TRBJ1-1	-	CASRSTGVNTEAFF	TGTGCCAGTAGGTCAACAGGGGTGAACACTGAAGCTTTCTTT
-	TRBV6-1	TRBJ2-1	-	CASSVSRPGRSSYNEQLF	TGTGCCAGCAGTGTCTCTAGGCCGGGTCGTAGCTCCTACAATGAGCAGCTCTTC
TRBD1	TRBV19	TRBJ1-6	-	CASSIIRFQGERNNSPLHF	TGTGCCAGTAGTATAATAAGGTTCCAGGGGGAAAGGAATAATTCACCCCTCCACTTT
-	TRBV9	TRBJ1-2	-	CASSVRAGDGYTF	TGTGCCAGCAGCGTACGCGCAGGGGACGGCTACACCTTC
-	TRBV21-1	TRBJ2-7	-	CASSERQGLWEQYF	TGTGCCAGCAGCGAAAGACAGGGCCTTTGGGAGCAGTACTTC
TRBD1	TRBV6-2/TRBV6-3	TRBJ1-2	once	CASSSPDRDGGYTF	TGTGCCAGCAGTTCCCCGGACAGGGACGGTGGCTACACCTTC
-	TRBV19	TRBJ1-1	-	CATRRGTEAFF	TGTGCCACCAGAAGGGGCACTGAAGCTTTCTTT
TRBD2	TRBV30	TRBJ2-1	-	CAWDPGQAPGRAPYNEQFF	TGTGCCTGGGATCCCGGGCAGGCGCCCGGGAGGGCCCCCTACAATGAGCAGTTCTTC
-	TRBV20-1	TRBJ1-3	-	CSASRIPPGGALGNTIYF	TGCAGTGCTAGTCGCATCCCCCCCGGGGGGGCTCTGGGAAACACCATATATTTT